The 17 T cell receptor beta chains listed next were all sequenced from one sample in a study of T cell changes during pregnancy in multiple sclerosis. Profiling relied on immunoSEQ multiplex PCR, and the TCRdb table lists in-frame clones only, not all of them. Here the sample spans 15,000 to 20,000 clones, 75% to 90% being singletons. The input for sequencing was CD8+ T cells from peripheral blood mononuclear cells, taken in the third trimester of pregnancy. The receptors were gathered from a female donor in good health, enrolled as a control in a pregnancy study.

The chain uses TRBV2 and TRBJ2-1; possible D gene TRBD1, 5 bases. V lost 1 base and J 15 bases, leaving 10 bases between the germline ends. Germline CDR1 is SNHLY and CDR2 is FYNNEI. This CDR3 has 11 residues. CDR3 DNA sequence: TGTGCCAGCAGTGAAGGGGGCCTCGCGTTCTTC. This translates into CASSEGGLAFF. The variable domain in full, with the rest retrieved from reference TRBV2 and TRBJ2-1, is EPEVTQTPSHQVTQMGQEVILRCVPISNHLYFYWYRQILGQKVEFLVSFYNNEISEKSEIFDDQFSVERPDGSNFTLKIRSTKLEDSAMYFCASSEGGLAFFGPGTRLTVL.

The chain carries TRBV4-1 and TRBJ2-7; TRBD1 agrees at 7 bases. This CDR3 comprises 15 residues. V was pared by 2 bases and J by 3 bases, with 7 bases of the junction left unmatched. Germline V CDR1 and CDR2: MGHRA, YSYEKL. The CDR3 nucleotides are TGCGCCAGCAGCCAAATACAGGGGAACTTCTACGAGCAGTACTTC. Its translation is CASSQIQGNFYEQYF.

The CDR3 coding sequence is TGTGCCAGCAGCTCGCTCCCAGGCCCTGAAGCTTTCTTT. Protein sequence: CASSSLPGPEAFF. The chain has TRBV5-4 and TRBJ1-1; D remains unclear. V dropped 3 bases and J dropped 6 bases, with 12 bases sitting between them. The germline gives CDR1 SGHNT, CDR2 YYREEE (reference sequence). CDR3 length: 13 residues.

J is TRBJ1-1 and V is TRBV4-3, with unresolved D. V was shortened by 0 bases and J by 2 bases, with 10 bases between the two germline ends. Germline loops: CDR1 LGHNA, CDR2 YSLEER. This CDR3 spans 15 amino acids. CDR3 sequence: CASSQDTGPNTEAFF. The DNA for the CDR3 is TGCGCCAGCAGCCAAGATACGGGTCCCAACACTGAAGCTTTCTTT.

The CDR3 spells CASSSPPRGCGFWYSNQPQHF. The DNA of the CDR3 is TGTGCCAGCAGCTCCCCCCCACGCGGCTGTGGATTTTGGTATAGCAATCAGCCCCAGCATTTT. The rearrangement links TRBV7-6 to TRBJ1-5; D remains ambiguous. Trimming stripped 4 bases from V and 0 bases from J, with 28 bases between. This CDR3 has 21 residues. Germline V gives CDR1 SGHVS, CDR2 FNYEAQ.

The chain links TRBV27 to TRBJ2-5, with TRBD2 matching 7 bases. Germline-derived CDR1 and CDR2 are MNHEY and SMNVEV (reference sequence). Trimming removed 6 bases from V and 0 bases from J; junction bases left unmatched: 4. The CDR3 sequence is 14 residues long. CDR3 in amino acids: CASRKGTNQETQYF. The CDR3 DNA is TGTGCCAGCAGGAAGGGGACTAACCAAGAGACCCAGTACTTC.

This chain links TRBV6-6 with TRBJ1-1; unclear D gene. Germline V lookup: CDR1 MNHNY, CDR2 SVGAGI (reference sequence). V dropped 5 bases and J dropped 2 bases, with 9 bases sitting between them. The CDR3 is 13 residues long. In DNA form, the CDR3 reads TGTGCCAGCAGTGAGCAGACTAACACTGAAGCTTTCTTT. This gives the protein CASSEQTNTEAFF.

V gene TRBV19 combines with J gene TRBJ2-3, with a weak D call TRBD1 (5 bases). V lost 7 bases to trimming and J lost 6 bases, with 8 bases between them. The CDR3 spans 11 residues. CDR1 is LNHDA and CDR2 is SQIVND in the germline V gene (reference sequence). This CDR3 is CASKWGDTQYF. The CDR3, as DNA: TGTGCCAGTAAATGGGGCGATACGCAGTATTTT.

The V and J genes are TRBV19 and TRBJ2-7, with 14 bases fitting TRBD2. This CDR3 spans 15 amino acids. Per the germline V gene, CDR1 is LNHDA and CDR2 is SQIVND (reference sequence). J gave up 3 bases and V 3 bases, and 1 base lay outside the gene matches. The CDR3 nucleotides read TGTGCCAGTAGTATCGGGACTAGCGGGGGCTACGAGCAGTACTTC. It encodes CASSIGTSGGYEQYF.

J is TRBJ1-3 and V is TRBV19, with D possibly being TRBD1 (5 bases). From germline, CDR1 is LNHDA and CDR2 SQIVND (reference sequence). The CDR3 sequence is 21 residues long. The V end lost 3 bases, the J end lost 0 bases, and 27 bases lay between the germline ends. The CDR3 DNA reads as TGTGCCAGTAGTATGAAGTTCTTAGGTCCCGGACAACACCGCTCTGGAAACACCATATATTTT. It yields the protein CASSMKFLGPGQHRSGNTIYF.

Here the CDR3 reads CASSFSGGLINTDTQYF. The CDR3, as DNA: TGTGCCAGCAGTTTCTCGGGGGGCCTAATTAACACAGATACGCAGTATTTT. V and J are TRBV27 and TRBJ2-3; a weak D match, TRBD2 (7 bases). The germline CDR1 and CDR2 sequences are MNHEY and SMNVEV (reference sequence). There are 17 residues in the CDR3. Between the trimmed V and J ends, which lost 3 bases and 2 bases, there was a span of 18 bases.

The genes are TRBV27 and TRBJ1-2; D remains unclear. There are 12 residues in the CDR3. Looked up from germline, CDR1 is MNHEY and CDR2 is SMNVEV (reference sequence). V gave up 8 bases and J gave up 4 bases, with 11 bases separating them. The CDR3 sequence is CASGRGIYGYTF. The DNA of the CDR3 is TGTGCCAGCGGGAGAGGGATCTATGGCTACACCTTC.

V usage is TRBV7-9 and J usage is TRBJ2-7, with D perhaps TRBD2 (6 bases). This CDR3 spans 16 amino acids. The germline V gene encodes CDR1 SEHNR and CDR2 FQNEAQ (reference sequence). V lost 5 bases to trimming and J lost 0 bases, with 17 bases between them. This chain's CDR3 is CASSLLGEASSYEQYF. For the CDR3, the DNA is TGTGCCAGCAGCCTCCTGGGGGAGGCCAGCTCCTACGAGCAGTACTTC.

The rearrangement joins TRBV4-2 to TRBJ1-1; D is ambiguous. This CDR3 has 13 amino acids. V was clipped by 4 bases and J by 3 bases, with 9 bases between them. CDR1 and CDR2 from the germline V gene are LGHNA and YNFKEQ. Here the CDR3 DNA reads TGTGCCAGCAGCCCCCCCGGGGACACTGAAGCTTTCTTT. Its translation is CASSPPGDTEAFF.

This clone turned up a few times. The chain joins TRBV7-2 to TRBJ1-1, with a tentative D call TRBD1 (5 bases). Trimming took off 6 bases at V and 6 bases at J, with 14 bases between the two ends. The germline CDR1 and CDR2 sequences are SGHTA and FQGNSA. This CDR3 region has 13 residues. The CDR3 sequence is CASRPGGGSEAFF. CDR3 DNA sequence: TGTGCCAGCAGACCAGGCGGGGGGTCTGAAGCTTTCTTT.

The chain joins TRBV4-1 to TRBJ2-3; D gene unclear. CDR3 length equals 15 residues. The ends were cut back, 1 base at V and 2 bases at J, with 10 bases in the middle. CDR1 and CDR2 (germline): MGHRA, YSYEKL. CDR3 nucleotides: TGCGCCAGCAGCCAAGCAATGCGGAACACAGATACGCAGTATTTT. Its translation: CASSQAMRNTDTQYF.

The chain combines TRBV29-1 with TRBJ2-5, with a possible D match to TRBD1 (6 bases). The DNA end lines up better with TRBJ2-7; the J call may be wrong. The CDR3 has 13 amino acids. Germline assignment: CDR1 SQVTM and CDR2 ANQGSEA. The CDR3 bases are TGCAGCGTTACTCAGGGGTCGTCGGACGAGCAGTACTTC. Protein sequence: CSVTQGSSDEQYF.